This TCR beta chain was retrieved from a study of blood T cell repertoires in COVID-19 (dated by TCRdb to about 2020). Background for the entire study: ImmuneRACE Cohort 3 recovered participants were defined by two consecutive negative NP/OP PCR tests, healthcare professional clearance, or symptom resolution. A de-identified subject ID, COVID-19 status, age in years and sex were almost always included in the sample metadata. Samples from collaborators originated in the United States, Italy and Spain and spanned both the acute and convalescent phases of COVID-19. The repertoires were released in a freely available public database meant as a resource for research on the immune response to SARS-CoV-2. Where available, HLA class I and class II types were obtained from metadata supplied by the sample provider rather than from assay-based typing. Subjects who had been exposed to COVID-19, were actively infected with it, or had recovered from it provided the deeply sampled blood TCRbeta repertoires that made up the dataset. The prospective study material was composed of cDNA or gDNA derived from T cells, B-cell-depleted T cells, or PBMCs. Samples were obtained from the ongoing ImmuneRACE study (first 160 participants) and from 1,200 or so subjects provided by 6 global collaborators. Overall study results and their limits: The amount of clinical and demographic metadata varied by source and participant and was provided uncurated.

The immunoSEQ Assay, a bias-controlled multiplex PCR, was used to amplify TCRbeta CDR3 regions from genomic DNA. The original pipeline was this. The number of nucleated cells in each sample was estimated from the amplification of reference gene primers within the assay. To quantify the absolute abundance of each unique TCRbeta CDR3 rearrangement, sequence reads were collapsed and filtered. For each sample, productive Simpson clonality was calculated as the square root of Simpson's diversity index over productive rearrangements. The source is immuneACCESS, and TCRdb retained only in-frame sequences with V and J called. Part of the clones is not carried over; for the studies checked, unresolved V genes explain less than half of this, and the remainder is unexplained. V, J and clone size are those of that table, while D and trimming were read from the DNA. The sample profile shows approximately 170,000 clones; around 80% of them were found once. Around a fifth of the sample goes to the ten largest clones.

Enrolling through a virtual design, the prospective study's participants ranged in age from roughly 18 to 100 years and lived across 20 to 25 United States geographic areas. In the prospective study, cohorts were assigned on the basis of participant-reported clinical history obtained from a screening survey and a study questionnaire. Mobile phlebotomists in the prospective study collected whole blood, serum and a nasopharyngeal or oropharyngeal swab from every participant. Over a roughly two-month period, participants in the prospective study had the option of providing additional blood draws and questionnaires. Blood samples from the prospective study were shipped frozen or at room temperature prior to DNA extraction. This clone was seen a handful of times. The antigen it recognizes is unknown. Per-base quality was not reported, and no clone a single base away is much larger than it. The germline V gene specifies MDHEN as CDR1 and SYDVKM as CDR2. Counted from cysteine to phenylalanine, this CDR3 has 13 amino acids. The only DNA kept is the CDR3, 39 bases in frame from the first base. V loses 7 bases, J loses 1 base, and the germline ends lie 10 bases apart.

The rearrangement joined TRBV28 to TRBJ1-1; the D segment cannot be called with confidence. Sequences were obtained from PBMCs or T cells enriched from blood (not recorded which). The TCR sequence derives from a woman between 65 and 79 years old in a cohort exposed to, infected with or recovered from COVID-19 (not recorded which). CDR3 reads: CASKAGGNTEAFF. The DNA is TGTGCCAGCAAAGCCGGCGGGAACACTGAAGCTTTCTTT.